These T cell receptor beta chains were read from a single sample in a study of blood T cell repertoires in COVID-19. Clones were read by immunoSEQ multiplex PCR, and TCRdb kept only the in-frame ones, dropping some. This table holds about 140,000 clones, approximately 80% found once. The sample taken for sequencing was PBMCs or T cells enriched from blood (not recorded which). These receptors came from a man aged 65-85 years who had been exposed to COVID-19. The CDR3 runs from the conserved cysteine through the conserved F or W. D genes are given only for firm matches. The size of a clone is reported for some rows only, either as once, few or many, or as a class for expanded clones.

abundance: once
d_gene: -
j_gene: TRBJ2-3
v_gene: TRBV28
CDR3aa: CASSSSSDTQYF
CDR3nt: TGTGCCAGCAGTTCTTCCTCAGATACGCAGTATTTT

abundance: -
d_gene: -
j_gene: TRBJ2-1
v_gene: TRBV7-3
CDR3aa: CASSLSGGNYNEQFF
CDR3nt: TGTGCCAGCAGCTTAAGTGGCGGGAACTACAATGAGCAGTTCTTC

abundance: -
d_gene: -
j_gene: TRBJ2-5
v_gene: TRBV7-2
CDR3aa: CASSLSGWQETQYF
CDR3nt: TGTGCCAGCAGCTTAAGTGGCTGGCAAGAGACCCAGTACTTC

abundance: once
d_gene: -
j_gene: TRBJ1-5
v_gene: TRBV6-5
CDR3aa: CASSSDRRSNQPQHF
CDR3nt: TGTGCCAGCAGTTCTGACAGGAGAAGCAATCAGCCCCAGCATTTT

abundance: -
d_gene: -
j_gene: TRBJ2-5
v_gene: TRBV29-1
CDR3aa: CSAPSGSGGTQYF
CDR3nt: TGCAGCGCACCAAGCGGGTCCGGGGGGACCCAGTACTTC

abundance: -
d_gene: -
j_gene: TRBJ1-1
v_gene: TRBV6-5
CDR3aa: CASSPGTQAFF
CDR3nt: TGTGCCAGCAGTCCTGGGACACAAGCTTTCTTT

abundance: -
d_gene: -
j_gene: TRBJ1-2
v_gene: TRBV18
CDR3aa: CASSPGLREDGYTF
CDR3nt: TGTGCCAGCTCCCCTGGGCTCCGGGAGGATGGCTACACCTTC

abundance: -
d_gene: -
j_gene: TRBJ2-6
v_gene: TRBV5-1
CDR3aa: CASSLVPRGANVLTF
CDR3nt: TGCGCCAGCAGCTTGGTACCCAGGGGGGCCAACGTCCTGACTTTC

abundance: -
d_gene: -
j_gene: TRBJ1-1
v_gene: TRBV5-1
CDR3aa: CASSSAGYTEAFF
CDR3nt: TGCGCCAGCAGCTCCGCGGGGTACACTGAAGCTTTCTTT

abundance: -
d_gene: -
j_gene: TRBJ1-1
v_gene: TRBV29-1
CDR3aa: CSVRRDTREAFF
CDR3nt: TGCAGCGTCCGACGGGACACACGTGAAGCTTTCTTT

abundance: -
d_gene: -
j_gene: TRBJ1-2
v_gene: TRBV9
CDR3aa: CASSERAGGYTF
CDR3nt: TGTGCCAGCAGCGAGCGGGCGGGGGGCTACACCTTC

abundance: -
d_gene: TRBD2
j_gene: TRBJ2-3
v_gene: TRBV6-5
CDR3aa: CASGSGGNTQYF
CDR3nt: TGTGCCAGCGGGAGCGGGGGGAATACGCAGTATTTT

abundance: -
d_gene: -
j_gene: TRBJ1-1
v_gene: TRBV18
CDR3aa: CASSPLGGQGGTEAFF
CDR3nt: TGTGCCAGCTCCCCACTGGGGGGGCAAGGAGGCACTGAAGCTTTCTTT

abundance: -
d_gene: TRBD1
j_gene: TRBJ1-2
v_gene: TRBV5-4
CDR3aa: CASSPNSQGNYGYTF
CDR3nt: TGTGCCAGCAGCCCTAATTCACAGGGGAACTATGGCTACACCTTC

abundance: -
d_gene: TRBD1
j_gene: TRBJ1-3
v_gene: TRBV6-5
CDR3aa: CASIQTGTGNTIYF
CDR3nt: TGTGCCAGCATCCAGACAGGGACAGGAAACACCATATATTTT

abundance: -
d_gene: -
j_gene: TRBJ1-1
v_gene: TRBV18
CDR3aa: CASSPRGLTEAFF
CDR3nt: TGTGCCAGCTCACCAAGGGGACTCACTGAAGCTTTCTTT

abundance: -
d_gene: TRBD1
j_gene: TRBJ2-1
v_gene: TRBV7-2
CDR3aa: CATSDRQGGNEQFF
CDR3nt: TGTGCCACCTCCGATCGACAGGGTGGGAATGAGCAGTTCTTC

abundance: -
d_gene: -
j_gene: TRBJ2-4
v_gene: TRBV3-1/TRBV3-2
CDR3aa: CASSQRGLAKNIQYF
CDR3nt: TGTGCCAGCAGCCAACGGGGGTTAGCCAAAAACATTCAGTACTTC

abundance: once
d_gene: -
j_gene: TRBJ1-6
v_gene: TRBV5-1
CDR3aa: CASSSESGTNNSPLHF
CDR3nt: TGCGCCAGCAGCTCCGAATCGGGGACTAATAATTCACCCCTCCACTTT

abundance: -
d_gene: TRBD2
j_gene: TRBJ2-3
v_gene: TRBV7-9
CDR3aa: CASSLPAGGPSTDTQYF
CDR3nt: TGTGCCAGCAGCTTACCAGCGGGGGGCCCCAGCACAGATACGCAGTATTTT

abundance: -
d_gene: TRBD2
j_gene: TRBJ2-5
v_gene: TRBV5-8
CDR3aa: CASRRGLAGGPIETQYF
CDR3nt: TGTGCCAGCAGAAGGGGACTAGCGGGAGGGCCGATAGAGACCCAGTACTTC

abundance: -
d_gene: -
j_gene: TRBJ1-1
v_gene: TRBV2
CDR3aa: CASSALWGAEAFF
CDR3nt: TGTGCCAGCAGTGCCCTGTGGGGGGCTGAAGCTTTCTTT

abundance: -
d_gene: -
j_gene: TRBJ2-6
v_gene: TRBV4-1
CDR3aa: CASSLTPGAGANVLTF
CDR3nt: TGCGCCAGCAGCCTAACCCCAGGGGCTGGGGCCAACGTCCTGACTTTC

abundance: -
d_gene: TRBD1
j_gene: TRBJ1-6
v_gene: TRBV20-1
CDR3aa: CSASPGTGVGPLHF
CDR3nt: TGCAGTGCCAGTCCCGGGACAGGGGTCGGGCCCCTCCACTTT

abundance: -
d_gene: TRBD1
j_gene: TRBJ1-2
v_gene: TRBV30
CDR3aa: CAWIDRGQGYTF
CDR3nt: TGTGCCTGGATTGACAGGGGGCAAGGCTACACCTTC

abundance: -
d_gene: -
j_gene: TRBJ1-1
v_gene: TRBV27
CDR3aa: CASSFGPNTEAFF
CDR3nt: TGTGCCAGCAGTTTTGGGCCGAACACTGAAGCTTTCTTT

abundance: -
d_gene: TRBD2
j_gene: TRBJ2-3
v_gene: TRBV4-2
CDR3aa: CASSQDPGLPDTQYF
CDR3nt: TGTGCCAGCAGCCAAGATCCGGGACTACCAGATACGCAGTATTTT

abundance: once
d_gene: -
j_gene: TRBJ1-1
v_gene: TRBV3-1/TRBV3-2
CDR3aa: CASSPVMNTEAFF
CDR3nt: TGTGCCAGCAGCCCGGTTATGAACACTGAAGCTTTCTTT

abundance: -
d_gene: -
j_gene: TRBJ2-7
v_gene: TRBV11-2
CDR3aa: CASSLGANTYEQYF
CDR3nt: TGTGCCAGCAGCTTAGGGGCCAACACCTACGAGCAGTACTTC

abundance: -
d_gene: TRBD2
j_gene: TRBJ2-5
v_gene: TRBV3-1/TRBV3-2
CDR3aa: CASSPLGRGLQETQYF
CDR3nt: TGTGCCAGCAGCCCCTTAGGGAGGGGATTACAAGAGACCCAGTACTTC

abundance: -
d_gene: TRBD1
j_gene: TRBJ1-2
v_gene: TRBV27
CDR3aa: CASSLGTGLGYGYTF
CDR3nt: TGTGCCAGCAGTTTAGGGACAGGGCTCGGCTATGGCTACACCTTC

abundance: once
d_gene: -
j_gene: TRBJ1-1
v_gene: TRBV3-1/TRBV3-2
CDR3aa: CASSQGSGLGEAFF
CDR3nt: TGTGCCAGCAGCCAAGGTTCAGGATTGGGTGAAGCTTTCTTT

abundance: -
d_gene: -
j_gene: TRBJ1-1
v_gene: TRBV3-1/TRBV3-2
CDR3aa: CASSYQGSSTEAFF
CDR3nt: TGTGCCAGCAGCTATCAGGGGAGTAGCACTGAAGCTTTCTTT

abundance: -
d_gene: TRBD2
j_gene: TRBJ2-1
v_gene: TRBV28
CDR3aa: CASLGRGPYNEQFF
CDR3nt: TGTGCCAGCTTGGGGAGGGGCCCCTACAATGAGCAGTTCTTC

abundance: -
d_gene: -
j_gene: TRBJ1-1
v_gene: TRBV7-2
CDR3aa: CASSLPKPAEAFF
CDR3nt: TGTGCCAGCAGCTTGCCGAAACCGGCTGAAGCTTTCTTT

abundance: -
d_gene: -
j_gene: TRBJ1-1
v_gene: TRBV5-1
CDR3aa: CASSLSGVTEAFF
CDR3nt: TGCGCCAGCAGCTTGTCAGGGGTCACTGAAGCTTTCTTT

abundance: -
d_gene: TRBD2
j_gene: TRBJ2-7
v_gene: TRBV4-1
CDR3aa: CASSQGSSGGSYEQYF
CDR3nt: TGCGCCAGCAGCCAAGGTTCCAGCGGGGGCTCCTACGAGCAGTACTTC

abundance: few
d_gene: TRBD1
j_gene: TRBJ2-2
v_gene: TRBV27
CDR3aa: CATTRDRVGTGELFF
CDR3nt: TGTGCCACTACTAGGGACAGGGTAGGGACCGGGGAGCTGTTTTTT

abundance: -
d_gene: TRBD1
j_gene: TRBJ1-4
v_gene: TRBV9
CDR3aa: CASSAGQLNEKLFF
CDR3nt: TGTGCCAGCAGCGCGGGACAGCTAAATGAAAAACTGTTTTTT

abundance: -
d_gene: -
j_gene: TRBJ1-2
v_gene: TRBV2
CDR3aa: CARKGDGYTF
CDR3nt: TGTGCCAGGAAAGGAGATGGCTACACCTTC

abundance: -
d_gene: TRBD1
j_gene: TRBJ1-2
v_gene: TRBV15
CDR3aa: CATSGPGGNYGYTF
CDR3nt: TGTGCCACCAGCGGACCAGGGGGCAACTATGGCTACACCTTC

abundance: -
d_gene: -
j_gene: TRBJ1-1
v_gene: TRBV9
CDR3aa: CASSVDWGLNSGTEAFF
CDR3nt: TGTGCCAGCAGCGTAGATTGGGGGCTTAACTCGGGCACTGAAGCTTTCTTT

abundance: -
d_gene: -
j_gene: TRBJ2-7
v_gene: TRBV7-6
CDR3aa: CASSLSPNGEQYF
CDR3nt: TGTGCCAGCAGCTTGAGCCCTAATGGCGAGCAGTACTTC

abundance: -
d_gene: TRBD1
j_gene: TRBJ1-3
v_gene: TRBV27
CDR3aa: CASSYRGGTGNTIYF
CDR3nt: TGTGCCAGCAGTTACCGAGGGGGCACGGGAAACACCATATATTTT

abundance: -
d_gene: -
j_gene: TRBJ2-7
v_gene: TRBV9
CDR3aa: CASSVGGGPYEQYF
CDR3nt: TGTGCCAGCAGCGTAGGGGGCGGACCCTACGAGCAGTACTTC

abundance: few
d_gene: -
j_gene: TRBJ1-6
v_gene: TRBV2
CDR3aa: CASISGSHNSPLHF
CDR3nt: TGTGCCAGCATTTCCGGGTCACATAATTCACCCCTCCACTTT

abundance: -
d_gene: TRBD2
j_gene: TRBJ2-1
v_gene: TRBV4-3
CDR3aa: CASSQFSLAGDRDEQFF
CDR3nt: TGCGCCAGCAGCCAGTTCTCCCTAGCGGGGGACCGGGATGAGCAGTTCTTC

abundance: -
d_gene: TRBD1
j_gene: TRBJ2-4
v_gene: TRBV13
CDR3aa: CASSPSDRAKNIQYF
CDR3nt: TGTGCCAGCAGCCCCTCCGACAGGGCTAAAAACATTCAGTACTTC

abundance: -
d_gene: TRBD2
j_gene: TRBJ2-3
v_gene: TRBV19
CDR3aa: CASSKRGGRGTDTQYF
CDR3nt: TGTGCCAGTAGTAAGCGGGGGGGCCGAGGGACAGATACGCAGTATTTT

abundance: -
d_gene: -
j_gene: TRBJ1-6
v_gene: TRBV27
CDR3aa: CASSLRWLEGSSYNSPLHF
CDR3nt: TGTGCCAGCAGTTTAAGGTGGCTGGAGGGGAGCTCCTATAATTCACCCCTCCACTTT

abundance: -
d_gene: -
j_gene: TRBJ1-2
v_gene: TRBV5-1
CDR3aa: CASSFGQSLYGYTF
CDR3nt: TGCGCCAGCAGCTTCGGACAGTCCCTCTATGGCTACACCTTC

abundance: few
d_gene: -
j_gene: TRBJ1-2
v_gene: TRBV24-1
CDR3aa: CATSVQGGLGYTF
CDR3nt: TGTGCCACCAGTGTCCAAGGGGGTCTTGGCTACACCTTC

abundance: -
d_gene: -
j_gene: TRBJ1-1
v_gene: TRBV19
CDR3aa: CASSIQTEAFF
CDR3nt: TGTGCCAGTAGTATTCAGACTGAAGCTTTCTTT

abundance: -
d_gene: TRBD1
j_gene: TRBJ1-2
v_gene: TRBV15
CDR3aa: CATSRGGGDYGYTF
CDR3nt: TGTGCCACCAGCAGAGGAGGGGGCGACTATGGCTACACCTTC